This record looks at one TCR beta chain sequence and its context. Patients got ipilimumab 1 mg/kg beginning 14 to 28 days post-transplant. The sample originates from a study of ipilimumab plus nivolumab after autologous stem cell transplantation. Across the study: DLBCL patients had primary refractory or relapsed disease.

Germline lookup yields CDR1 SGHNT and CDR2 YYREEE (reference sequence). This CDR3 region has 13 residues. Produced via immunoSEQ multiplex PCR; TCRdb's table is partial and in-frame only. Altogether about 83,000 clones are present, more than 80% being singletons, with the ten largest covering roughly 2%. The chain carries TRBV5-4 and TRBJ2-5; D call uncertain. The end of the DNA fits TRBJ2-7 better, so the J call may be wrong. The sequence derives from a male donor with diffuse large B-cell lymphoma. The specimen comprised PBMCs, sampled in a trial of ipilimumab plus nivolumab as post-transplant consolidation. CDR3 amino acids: CASSLGGPYEQYF. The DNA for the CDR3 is TGTGCCAGCAGCTTGGGTGGGCCCTACGAGCAGTACTTC.